This T cell receptor beta chain was captured by sequencing in a study of blood T cell repertoires in COVID-19. Study at large: T cells, B-cell-depleted T cells, or PBMCs provided the cDNA or gDNA that served as material.

Using immunoSEQ multiplex PCR, the repertoire was profiled, and TCRdb retains in-frame clones only, with some absent. The sample holds about 170,000 clones, about 91% seen once. The CDR3 covers 13 residues. Germline V gives CDR1 SEHNR, CDR2 FQNEAQ (reference sequence). V dropped 5 bases and J dropped 13 bases, with 15 bases sitting between them. This clone is a singleton in its sample. Recruits, aged roughly 18 to 95 years, lived in approximately 26 US areas. This TCR derives from a woman under 30 who had recovered from COVID-19. The sample taken for sequencing was PBMCs or T cells enriched from blood (not recorded which). The gene calls are TRBV7-9 and TRBJ1-6; weak D call: TRBD1 (6 bases). The CDR3 DNA is TGTGCCAGCAGCCGAGGTGGGGGCTCCCCCCTCCACTTT. Protein sequence: CASSRGGGSPLHF.